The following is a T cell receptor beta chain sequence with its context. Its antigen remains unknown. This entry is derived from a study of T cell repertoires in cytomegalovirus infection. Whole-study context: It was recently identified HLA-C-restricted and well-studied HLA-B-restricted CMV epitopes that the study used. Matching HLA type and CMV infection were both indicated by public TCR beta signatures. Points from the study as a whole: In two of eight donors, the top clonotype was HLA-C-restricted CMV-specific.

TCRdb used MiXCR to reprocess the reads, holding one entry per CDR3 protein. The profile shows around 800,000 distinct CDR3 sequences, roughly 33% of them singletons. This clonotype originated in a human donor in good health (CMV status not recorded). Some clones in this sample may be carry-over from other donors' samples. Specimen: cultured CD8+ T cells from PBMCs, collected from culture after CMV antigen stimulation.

CDR3 amino acids: CASRFRLAGIADTQYF. For the CDR3, the DNA is TGCGCCAGCAGGTTTAGACTAGCGGGGATCGCAGATACGCAGTATTTT. The chain recombines TRBV5-1 with TRBJ2-3; TRBD2 agrees at 11 bases. The length of the CDR3 is 16 residues. J was trimmed by 4 bases and V by 5 bases; bases with no gene match: 9. Germline V gives CDR1 SGHRS, CDR2 YFSETQ.